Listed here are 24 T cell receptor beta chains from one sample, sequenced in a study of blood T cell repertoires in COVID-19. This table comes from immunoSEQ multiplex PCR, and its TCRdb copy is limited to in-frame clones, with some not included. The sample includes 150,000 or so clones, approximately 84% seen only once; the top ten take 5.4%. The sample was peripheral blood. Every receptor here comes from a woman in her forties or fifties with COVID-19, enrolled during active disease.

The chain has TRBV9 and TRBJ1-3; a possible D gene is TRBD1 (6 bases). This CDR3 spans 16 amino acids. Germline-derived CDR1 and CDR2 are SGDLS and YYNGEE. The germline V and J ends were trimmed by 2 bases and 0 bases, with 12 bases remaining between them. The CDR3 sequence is CASSVTTGSSGNTIYF. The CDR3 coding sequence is TGTGCCAGCAGCGTCACTACAGGGAGCTCTGGAAACACCATATATTTT.

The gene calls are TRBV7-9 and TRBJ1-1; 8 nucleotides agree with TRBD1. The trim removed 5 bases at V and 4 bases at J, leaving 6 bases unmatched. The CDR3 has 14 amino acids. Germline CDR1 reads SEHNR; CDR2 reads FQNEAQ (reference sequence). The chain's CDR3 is CASSNDRGSTEAFF. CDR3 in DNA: TGTGCCAGCAGCAACGACAGGGGTAGCACTGAAGCTTTCTTT.

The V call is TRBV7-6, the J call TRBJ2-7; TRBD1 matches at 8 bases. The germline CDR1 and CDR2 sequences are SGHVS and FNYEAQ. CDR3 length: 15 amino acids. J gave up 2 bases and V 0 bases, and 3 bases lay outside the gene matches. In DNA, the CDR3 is TGTGCCAGCAGCTTAGCAGGACAGGGTCCCTACGAGCAGTACTTC. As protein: CASSLAGQGPYEQYF.

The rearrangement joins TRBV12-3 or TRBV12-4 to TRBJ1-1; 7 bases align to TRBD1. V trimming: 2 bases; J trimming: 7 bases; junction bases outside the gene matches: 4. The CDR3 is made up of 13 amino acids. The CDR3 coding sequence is TGTGCCAGCAGTTTAAAGGGACAGCTTGAAGCTTTCTTT. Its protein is CASSLKGQLEAFF.

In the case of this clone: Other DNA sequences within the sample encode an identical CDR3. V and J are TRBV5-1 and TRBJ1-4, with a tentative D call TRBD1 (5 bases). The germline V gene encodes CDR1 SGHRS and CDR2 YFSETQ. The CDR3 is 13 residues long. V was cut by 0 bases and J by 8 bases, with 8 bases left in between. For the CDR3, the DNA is TGCGCCAGCAGCTTGGGACAGACGGAAAAACTGTTTTTT. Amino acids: CASSLGQTEKLFF. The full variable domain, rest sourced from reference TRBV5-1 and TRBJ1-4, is KAGVTQTPRYLIKTRGQQVTLSCSPISGHRSVSWYQQTPGQGLQFLFEYFSETQRNKGNFPGRFSGRQFSNSRSEMNVSTLELGDSALYLCASSLGQTEKLFFGSGTQLSVL.

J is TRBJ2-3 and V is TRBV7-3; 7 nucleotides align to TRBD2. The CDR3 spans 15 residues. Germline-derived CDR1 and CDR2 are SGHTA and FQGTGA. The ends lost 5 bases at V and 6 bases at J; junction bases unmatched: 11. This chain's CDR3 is CASSPLAGVEDTQYF. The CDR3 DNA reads TGTGCCAGCAGCCCCCTCGCGGGGGTCGAGGATACGCAGTATTTT. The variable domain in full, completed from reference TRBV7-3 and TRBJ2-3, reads GAGVSQTPSNKVTEKGKYVELRCDPISGHTALYWYRQSLGQGPEFLIYFQGTGAADDSGLPNDRFFAVRPEGSVSTLKIQRTERGDSAVYLCASSPLAGVEDTQYFGPGTRLTVL.

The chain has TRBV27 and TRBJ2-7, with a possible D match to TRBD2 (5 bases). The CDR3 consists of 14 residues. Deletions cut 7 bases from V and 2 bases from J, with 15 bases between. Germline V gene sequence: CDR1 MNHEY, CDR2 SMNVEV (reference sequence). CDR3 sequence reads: CASTLRGSTYEQYF. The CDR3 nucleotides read TGTGCCAGCACCCTCCGAGGGAGTACCTACGAGCAGTACTTC.

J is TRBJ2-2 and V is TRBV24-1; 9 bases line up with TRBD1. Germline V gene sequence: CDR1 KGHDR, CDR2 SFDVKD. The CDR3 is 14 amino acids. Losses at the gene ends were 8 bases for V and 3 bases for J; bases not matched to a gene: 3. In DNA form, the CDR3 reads TGTGCCACCACGGACAGGGGACACACCGGGGAGCTGTTTTTT. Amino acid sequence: CATTDRGHTGELFF.

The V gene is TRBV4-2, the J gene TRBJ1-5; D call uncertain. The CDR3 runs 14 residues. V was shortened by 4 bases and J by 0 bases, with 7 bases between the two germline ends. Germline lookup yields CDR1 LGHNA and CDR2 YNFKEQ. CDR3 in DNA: TGTGCCAGCAGCCTCATACATAGCAATCAGCCCCAGCATTTT. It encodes CASSLIHSNQPQHF.

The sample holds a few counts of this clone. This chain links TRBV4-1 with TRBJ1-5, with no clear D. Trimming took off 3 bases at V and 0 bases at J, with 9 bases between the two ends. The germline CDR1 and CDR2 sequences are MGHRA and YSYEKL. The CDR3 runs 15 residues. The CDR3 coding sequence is TGCGCCAGCAGCCACAACAGCCATAGCAATCAGCCCCAGCATTTT. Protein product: CASSHNSHSNQPQHF.

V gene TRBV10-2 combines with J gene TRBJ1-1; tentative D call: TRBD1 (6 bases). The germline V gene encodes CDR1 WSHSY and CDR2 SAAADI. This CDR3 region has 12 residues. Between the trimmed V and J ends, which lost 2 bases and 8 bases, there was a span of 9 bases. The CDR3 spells CASSEPGTEAFF. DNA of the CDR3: TGCGCCAGCAGTGAGCCGGGGACAGAAGCTTTCTTT.

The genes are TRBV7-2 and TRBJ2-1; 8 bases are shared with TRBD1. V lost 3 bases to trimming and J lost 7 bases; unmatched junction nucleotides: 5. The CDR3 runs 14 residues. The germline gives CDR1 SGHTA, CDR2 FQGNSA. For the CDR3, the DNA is TGTGCCAGCAGCTTGACAGGGGCGGGGAATGAGCAGTTCTTC. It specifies CASSLTGAGNEQFF.

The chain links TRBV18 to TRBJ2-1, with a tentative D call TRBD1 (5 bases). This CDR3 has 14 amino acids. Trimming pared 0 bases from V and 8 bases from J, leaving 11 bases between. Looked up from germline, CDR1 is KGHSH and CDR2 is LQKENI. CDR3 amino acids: CASSPPSRVDEQFF. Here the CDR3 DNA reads TGTGCCAGCTCACCACCGTCCAGGGTCGATGAGCAGTTCTTC. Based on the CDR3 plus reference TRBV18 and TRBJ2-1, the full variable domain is NAGVMQNPRHLVRRRGQEARLRCSPMKGHSHVYWYRQLPEEGLKFMVYLQKENIIDESGMPKERFSAEFPKEGPSILRIQQVVRGDSAAYFCASSPPSRVDEQFFGPGTRLTVL.

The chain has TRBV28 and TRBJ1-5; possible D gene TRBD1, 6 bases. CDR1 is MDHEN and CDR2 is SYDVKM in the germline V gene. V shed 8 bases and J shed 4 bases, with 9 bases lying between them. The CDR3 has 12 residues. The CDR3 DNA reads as TGTGCCAGCCGGACAGAAAATCAGCCCCAGCATTTT. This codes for CASRTENQPQHF.

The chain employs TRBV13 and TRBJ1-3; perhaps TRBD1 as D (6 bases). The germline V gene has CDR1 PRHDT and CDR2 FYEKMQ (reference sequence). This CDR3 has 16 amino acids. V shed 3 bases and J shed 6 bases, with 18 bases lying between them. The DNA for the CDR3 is TGTGCCAGCAGCTTCTCGGTTCTGGGGGCGGAAAACACCATATATTTT. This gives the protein CASSFSVLGAENTIYF.

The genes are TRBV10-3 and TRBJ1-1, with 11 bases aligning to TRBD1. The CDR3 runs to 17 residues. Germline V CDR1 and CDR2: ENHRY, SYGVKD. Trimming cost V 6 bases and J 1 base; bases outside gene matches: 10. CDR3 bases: TGTGCCATCAGCGTCCGGGACAGGGGGATTACGAACACTGAAGCTTTCTTT. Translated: CAISVRDRGITNTEAFF.

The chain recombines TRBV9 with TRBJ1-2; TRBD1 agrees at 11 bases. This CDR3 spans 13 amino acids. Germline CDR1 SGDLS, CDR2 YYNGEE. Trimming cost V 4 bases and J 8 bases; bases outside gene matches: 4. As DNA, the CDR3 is TGTGCCAGCAGCTCGGACAGGGGGCTCGGCTACACCTTC. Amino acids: CASSSDRGLGYTF. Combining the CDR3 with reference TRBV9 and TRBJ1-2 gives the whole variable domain DSGVTQTPKHLITATGQRVTLRCSPRSGDLSVYWYQQSLDQGLQFLIQYYNGEERAKGNILERFSAQQFPDLHSELNLSSLELGDSALYFCASSSDRGLGYTFGSGTRLTVV.

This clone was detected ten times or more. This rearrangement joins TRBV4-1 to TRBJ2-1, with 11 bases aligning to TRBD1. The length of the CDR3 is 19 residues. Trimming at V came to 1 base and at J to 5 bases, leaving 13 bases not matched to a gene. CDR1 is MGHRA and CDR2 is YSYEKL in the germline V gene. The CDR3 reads CASSQARTGGSLRHNEQFF. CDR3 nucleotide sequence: TGCGCCAGCAGCCAAGCAAGGACAGGGGGCTCACTTCGGCACAATGAGCAGTTCTTC.

This chain's CDR3 is CASSYPGNYGYTF. The CDR3 DNA is TGTGCCAGCAGTTATCCGGGGAACTATGGCTACACCTTC. The chain has TRBV6-5 and TRBJ1-2; no firm D call. Trimming stripped 3 bases from V and 2 bases from J, with 7 bases between. The CDR3 runs to 13 residues. Germline V gives CDR1 MNHEY, CDR2 SVGAGI.

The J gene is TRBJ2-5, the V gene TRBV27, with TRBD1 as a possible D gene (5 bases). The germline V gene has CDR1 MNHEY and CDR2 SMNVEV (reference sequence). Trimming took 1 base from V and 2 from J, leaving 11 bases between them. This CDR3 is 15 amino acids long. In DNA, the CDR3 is TGTGCCAGCAGTTTATTCTCGAGACAGCAAGAGACCCAGTACTTC. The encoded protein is CASSLFSRQQETQYF.

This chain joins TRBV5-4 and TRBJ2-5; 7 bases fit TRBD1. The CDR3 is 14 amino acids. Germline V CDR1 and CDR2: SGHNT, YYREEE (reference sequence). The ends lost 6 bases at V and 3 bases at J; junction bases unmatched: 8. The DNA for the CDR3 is TGTGCCAGCACCATCGATGACAGGGAAGAGACCCAGTACTTC. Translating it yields CASTIDDREETQYF.

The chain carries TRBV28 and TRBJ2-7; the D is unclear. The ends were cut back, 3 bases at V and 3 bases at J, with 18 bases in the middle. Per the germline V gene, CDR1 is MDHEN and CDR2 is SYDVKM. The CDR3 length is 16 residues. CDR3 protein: CASSLEAGDPIYEQYF. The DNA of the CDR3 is TGTGCCAGCAGTTTGGAAGCCGGAGACCCGATCTACGAGCAGTACTTC.

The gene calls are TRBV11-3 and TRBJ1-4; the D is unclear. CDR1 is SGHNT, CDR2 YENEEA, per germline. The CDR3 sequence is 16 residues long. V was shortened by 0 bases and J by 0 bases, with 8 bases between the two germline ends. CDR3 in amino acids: CASSLDRTATNEKLFF. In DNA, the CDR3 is TGTGCCAGCAGCTTAGATAGGACTGCAACTAATGAAAAACTGTTTTTT.

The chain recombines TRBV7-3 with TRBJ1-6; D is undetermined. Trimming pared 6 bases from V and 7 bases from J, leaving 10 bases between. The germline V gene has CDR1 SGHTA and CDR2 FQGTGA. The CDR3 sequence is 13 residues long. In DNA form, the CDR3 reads TGTGCCAGCAGGGGCAGCCAGAATTCACCCCTCCACTTT. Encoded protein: CASRGSQNSPLHF.